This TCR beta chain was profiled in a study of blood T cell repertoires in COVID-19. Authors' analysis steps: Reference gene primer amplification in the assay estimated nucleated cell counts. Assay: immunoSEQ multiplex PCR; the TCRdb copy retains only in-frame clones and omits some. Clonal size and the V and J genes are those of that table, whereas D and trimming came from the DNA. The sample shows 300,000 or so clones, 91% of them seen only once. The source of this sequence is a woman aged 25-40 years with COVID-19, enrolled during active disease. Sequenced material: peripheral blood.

The CDR3 region is CASSPGARNTIYF. The CDR3 coding sequence is TGTGCCAGCAGCCCGGGAGCTAGAAACACCATATATTTT. The chain carries TRBV28 and TRBJ1-3, with unresolved D. The CDR3 consists of 13 residues. The V end was cut by 6 bases, the J end by 5 bases, with 11 bases between. Germline assignment: CDR1 MDHEN and CDR2 SYDVKM.